Presented here are 26 T cell receptor beta chains from one specimen sequenced in a study of blood T cell repertoires in COVID-19. Clones were read by immunoSEQ multiplex PCR, and TCRdb kept only the in-frame ones, dropping some. The top ten clones hold around 8.4% of a sample with 130,000 to 150,000 clones, 70% to 85% of them seen once. The sequenced material came from PBMCs or T cells enriched from blood (not recorded which). The receptors shown here come from a man aged 45-65 years who had recovered from COVID-19.

This rearrangement joins TRBV7-9 to TRBJ2-5; D call uncertain. The CDR3 consists of 15 residues. With 0 bases removed from V and 4 bases from J, the gap between germline ends came to 12 bases. In germline, CDR1 is SEHNR, CDR2 FQNEAQ (reference sequence). The CDR3 loop is CASSLAVPLGETQYF. CDR3 nucleotide sequence: TGTGCCAGCAGCTTAGCAGTCCCCCTCGGAGAGACCCAGTACTTC. Full variable domain (outside the CDR3, taken from reference TRBV7-9 and TRBJ2-5): DTGVSQNPRHKITKRGQNVTFRCDPISEHNRLYWYRQTLGQGPEFLTYFQNEAQLEKSRLLSDRFSAERPKGSFSTLEIQRTEQGDSAMYLCASSLAVPLGETQYFGPGTRLLVL.

The rearrangement links TRBV7-9 to TRBJ2-3; perhaps TRBD1 as D (6 bases). Germline V gene lookup returns CDR1 SEHNR and CDR2 FQNEAQ (reference sequence). The CDR3 runs to 13 residues. CDR3 coding DNA: TGTGCACACAGGGCATCTAGCACAGATACGCAGTATTTT. Protein: CAHRASSTDTQYF. Combining the CDR3 with reference TRBV7-9 and TRBJ2-3 gives the whole variable domain DTGVSQNPRHKITKRGQNVTFRCDPISEHNRLYWYRQTLGQGPEFLTYFQNEAQLEKSRLLSDRFSAERPKGSFSTLEIQRTEQGDSAMYLCAHRASSTDTQYFGPGTRLTVL.

The gene calls are TRBV7-2 and TRBJ1-5; TRBD1 aligns across 8 bases. Looked up from germline, CDR1 is SGHTA and CDR2 is FQGNSA. With 5 bases clipped from V and 1 base from J, the junction kept 7 bases outside the gene matches. The CDR3 loop spans 16 amino acids. The CDR3 sequence: CASSLGQGYSNQPQHF. The CDR3 DNA reads as TGTGCCAGCAGCCTCGGACAGGGTTACAGCAATCAGCCCCAGCATTTT.

The genes are TRBV23-1 and TRBJ1-1, with 8 nucleotides matching TRBD1. TRBV23-1 is labeled an ORF, and its function is uncertain. V gave up 3 bases and J gave up 2 bases; unmatched junction bases: 5. CDR3 length: 15 residues. CDR3 bases: TGCGCCAGCAGTCACCTCGACAGGGGTAACACTGAAGCTTTCTTT. It encodes CASSHLDRGNTEAFF.

The J gene is TRBJ2-1, the V gene TRBV7-2; no reliable D call. Trimming stripped 0 bases from V and 5 bases from J, with 5 bases between. From germline, CDR1 is SGHTA and CDR2 FQGNSA. This CDR3 contains 13 residues. CDR3 in DNA: TGTGCCAGCAGCTTAGCCCAGGACAATGAGCAGTTCTTC. It specifies CASSLAQDNEQFF.

This sequence joins TRBV14 and TRBJ2-2, with unresolved D. V lost 4 bases to trimming and J lost 3 bases, with 18 bases between them. Looked up from germline, CDR1 is SGHDN and CDR2 is FVKESK. CDR3 size: 17 residues. The CDR3 region has the DNA TGTGCCAGCAGCCTAGGTTCGTTCGGGTTTTACACCGGGGAGCTGTTTTTT. It codes for CASSLGSFGFYTGELFF.

The CDR3 bases are TGTGCCACCAGCAGAGATCTTTTTGAAGGGGTCAGTGGCTACACCTTC. This sequence encodes CATSRDLFEGVSGYTF. The V gene is TRBV15, the J gene TRBJ1-2; D may be TRBD1 (5 bases). Germline V gene data show CDR1 as LNHNV and CDR2 as YYDKDF (reference sequence). V was shortened by 0 bases and J by 7 bases, with 18 bases between the two germline ends. The CDR3 spans 16 residues.

The CDR3 reads CASREQGASEAFF. The CDR3, as DNA: TGTGCCAGCAGGGAACAGGGGGCGAGTGAAGCTTTCTTT. V usage is TRBV28 and J usage is TRBJ1-1; 9 positions agree with TRBD1. Trimming took 6 bases from V and 7 from J; bases not matched to a gene: 6. Germline CDR1 is MDHEN and CDR2 is SYDVKM. The CDR3 extends over 13 amino acids. Drawing the rest from reference TRBV28 and TRBJ1-1, the complete variable domain is DVKVTQSSRYLVKRTGEKVFLECVQDMDHENMFWYRQDPGLGLRLIYFSYDVKMKEKGDIPEGYSVSREKKERFSLILESASTNQTSMYLCASREQGASEAFFGQGTRLTVV.

The chain recombines TRBV7-3 with TRBJ1-1, with 7 bases fitting TRBD1. V lost 5 bases to trimming and J lost 3 bases; unmatched junction nucleotides: 6. The CDR3 loop spans 14 amino acids. Germline loops: CDR1 SGHTA, CDR2 FQGTGA. This CDR3 reads CASSPQGQDTEAFF. CDR3 coding DNA: TGTGCCAGCAGCCCTCAAGGACAGGACACTGAAGCTTTCTTT.

The J gene is TRBJ1-2, the V gene TRBV5-4; 7 nucleotides align to TRBD1. V dropped 0 bases and J dropped 0; count of bases not matched to a gene: 2. CDR1 SGHNT and CDR2 YYREEE come from the germline V gene (reference sequence). The CDR3 is 15 residues long. The CDR3: CASSLDGTANYGYTF. In nucleotides, the CDR3 is TGTGCCAGCAGCTTGGATGGGACAGCTAACTATGGCTACACCTTC.

The rearrangement uses TRBV5-1 and TRBJ1-2; possibly TRBD1 for D (6 bases). V lost 6 bases and J 2 bases, leaving 17 bases between the germline ends. CDR1 is SGHRS and CDR2 is YFSETQ in the germline V gene. The CDR3 has 15 amino acids. The CDR3 nucleotides read TGCGCCAGCACCACGGGGGGCAAGGAGAACTATGGCTACACCTTC. It translates to CASTTGGKENYGYTF.

The rearrangement joins TRBV5-4 to TRBJ2-1, with a possible D match to TRBD1 (6 bases). From germline, CDR1 is SGHNT and CDR2 YYREEE (reference sequence). The CDR3 contains 13 residues. Trimming took 7 bases from V and 1 from J, leaving 9 bases between them. The CDR3 region has the DNA TGTGCCAGCCGGACAGATTCCTACAATGAGCAGTTCTTC. The encoded protein is CASRTDSYNEQFF. Full variable domain (remainder filled in from reference TRBV5-4 and TRBJ2-1): ETGVTQSPTHLIKTRGQQVTLRCSSQSGHNTVSWYQQALGQGPQFIFQYYREEENGRGNFPPRFSGLQFPNYSSELNVNALELDDSALYLCASRTDSYNEQFFGPGTRLTVL.

J is TRBJ2-2 and V is TRBV7-9; 11 bases agree with TRBD2. Germline CDR1 SEHNR, CDR2 FQNEAQ (reference sequence). J lost 1 base, V lost 5 bases, and 6 bases had no gene match. This CDR3 has 17 residues. For the CDR3, the DNA is TGTGCCAGCAGCCCCCGACTAGCGGGGCGGAACACCGGGGAGCTGTTTTTT. This sequence encodes CASSPRLAGRNTGELFF.

This chain connects TRBV7-2 to TRBJ2-7; maybe TRBD2 (6 bases). The V end lost 4 bases, the J end lost 2 bases, and 15 bases lay between the germline ends. Germline V gene data show CDR1 as SGHTA and CDR2 as FQGNSA. The CDR3 spans 15 residues. CDR3 loop: CASSSSGTSAYEQYF. The DNA for the CDR3 is TGTGCCAGCAGCTCATCCGGGACTTCCGCCTACGAGCAGTACTTC.

This clone came up once. This chain links TRBV27 with TRBJ2-5; 7 nucleotides match TRBD1. The germline gives CDR1 MNHEY, CDR2 SMNVEV (reference sequence). V gave up 6 bases and J gave up 1 base; unmatched junction bases: 17. The CDR3 consists of 18 residues. The CDR3 here is CASRPSGTARGPQETQYF. The CDR3 DNA reads TGTGCCAGCAGACCCTCCGGGACAGCGAGGGGGCCCCAAGAGACCCAGTACTTC.

This sequence joins TRBV6-4 and TRBJ2-1; TRBD1 might be the D (6 bases). V dropped 0 bases and J dropped 10 bases, with 10 bases sitting between them. In germline, CDR1 is MRHNA, CDR2 SNTAGT. The CDR3 extends over 13 amino acids. The CDR3 loop reads CASSDSETGEQFF. CDR3 bases: TGTGCCAGCAGTGACTCGGAAACAGGGGAGCAGTTCTTC.

The V gene is TRBV29-1, the J gene TRBJ1-5; D is undetermined. Germline CDR1 reads SQVTM; CDR2 reads ANQGSEA. V gave up 4 bases and J gave up 0 bases, with 10 bases separating them. The CDR3 has 14 amino acids. The CDR3 DNA reads TGCAGCGTTGCTTTTCAACATAGCAATCAGCCCCAGCATTTT. It yields the protein CSVAFQHSNQPQHF.

CDR3 amino acids: CAISESGQGNQPQHF. For the CDR3, the DNA is TGTGCCATCAGTGAGTCGGGACAGGGCAATCAGCCCCAGCATTTT. V usage is TRBV10-3 and J usage is TRBJ1-5; 8 bases line up with TRBD1. The CDR3 extends over 15 amino acids. J was trimmed by 2 bases and V by 0 bases; bases with no gene match: 0. Germline lookup yields CDR1 ENHRY and CDR2 SYGVKD.

The chain is built from TRBV6-2 or TRBV6-3 and TRBJ2-1; 8 positions match TRBD1. Germline V gives CDR1 MNHEY, CDR2 SVGEGT. Trimming cost V 3 bases and J 6 bases; bases outside gene matches: 13. This CDR3 spans 17 amino acids. Written as DNA, the CDR3 is TGTGCCAGCAGTTATCCCAAAGACAGGGGTCCTTCCAATGAGCAGTTCTTC. It encodes CASSYPKDRGPSNEQFF.

This clone appeared a few times. The V gene is TRBV21-1, the J gene TRBJ2-7; TRBD2, the D gene given by the table, was not confirmed from the DNA. TRBV21-1 is flagged as a pseudogene. The CDR3 extends over 18 amino acids. The CDR3 protein is CASKPDGVTSQTSYEQYF. CDR3 DNA sequence: TGTGCCAGCAAACCGGACGGGGTGACTAGCCAAACCTCCTACGAGCAGTACTTC.

The rearrangement uses TRBV27 and TRBJ1-1; D ambiguous. From germline, CDR1 is MNHEY and CDR2 SMNVEV (reference sequence). This CDR3 contains 16 residues. The V end was cut by 1 base, the J end by 1 base, with 13 bases between. The DNA for the CDR3 is TGTGCCAGCAGTTTATATCCGGGGTTGGGGAACACTGAAGCTTTCTTT. Translation gives CASSLYPGLGNTEAFF.

This chain uses TRBV19 with TRBJ1-1; 8 bases agree with TRBD1. The CDR3 contains 15 residues. Germline trimming cut 1 base from V and 9 bases from J; bases unmatched to any gene: 10. Germline V CDR1 and CDR2: LNHDA, SQIVND (reference sequence). The CDR3 region has the DNA TGTGCCAGTAGTATAGGGGACAGGCTAATTGGGAAAGCTTTCTTT. The encoded protein is CASSIGDRLIGKAFF. The full variable domain, its missing parts supplied by reference TRBV19 and TRBJ1-1, is DGGITQSPKYLFRKEGQNVTLSCEQNLNHDAMYWYRQDPGQGLRLIYYSQIVNDFQKGDIAEGYSVSREKKESFPLTVTSAQKNPTAFYLCASSIGDRLIGKAFFGQGTRLTVV.

This clone has more than one count but fewer than ten. This rearrangement joins TRBV15 to TRBJ1-2; D possibly corresponds to TRBD1 (5 bases). V was clipped by 5 bases and J by 4 bases, with 8 bases between them. The CDR3 covers 12 residues. Germline assignment: CDR1 LNHNV and CDR2 YYDKDF (reference sequence). The CDR3 spells CATSGASYGYTF. The CDR3 DNA is TGTGCCACCAGCGGGGCGAGCTATGGCTACACCTTC.

DNA for the CDR3: TGTGCCAGTAGCGGGGACTATAAGACCCAGTACTTC. Translating gives CASSGDYKTQYF. V usage is TRBV19 and J usage is TRBJ2-5; 7 bases agree with TRBD2. Germline CDR1 LNHDA, CDR2 SQIVND (reference sequence). The CDR3 totals 12 residues. Trimming took 6 bases from V and 6 from J; bases not matched to a gene: 4.

The rearrangement joins TRBV5-1 to TRBJ1-2; 8 nucleotides line up with TRBD1. Germline V gene data show CDR1 as SGHRS and CDR2 as YFSETQ. The CDR3 loop spans 15 amino acids. The junction had 7 bases not matched to a gene; V was cut back by 4 bases and J by 2 bases. The chain's CDR3 is CASSHSGGRNYGYTF. In DNA form, the CDR3 reads TGCGCCAGCAGCCACTCAGGGGGCAGGAACTATGGCTACACCTTC. Full variable domain (rest looked up from reference TRBV5-1 and TRBJ1-2): KAGVTQTPRYLIKTRGQQVTLSCSPISGHRSVSWYQQTPGQGLQFLFEYFSETQRNKGNFPGRFSGRQFSNSRSEMNVSTLELGDSALYLCASSHSGGRNYGYTFGSGTRLTVV.

The CDR3 DNA reads TGTGCCAGCACCCAACAGGGGGCGAGGACTGAAGCTTTCTTT. Amino acid sequence: CASTQQGARTEAFF. V is TRBV25-1 and J is TRBJ1-1; TRBD1 aligns across 9 bases. The germline gives CDR1 MGHDK, CDR2 SYGVNS. This CDR3 is 14 amino acids long. Trimming removed 7 bases from V and 5 bases from J; junction bases left unmatched: 8.